This T cell receptor (beta chain) is drawn from a study of T cells in Graves' hyperthyroidism and ophthalmopathy. Whole-study results and caveats: Model output signaled ophthalmopathy a median roughly 6.1 months ahead of onset.

TCR beta CDR3 regions were amplified from RNA transcripts. First-round RT-PCR of the TCR CDR3 relied on the HTBI primer set. TCRdb reprocessed the multiplex PCR reads with MiXCR, giving one entry per CDR3 protein. Here the sample spans approximately 380,000 distinct CDR3 sequences, roughly 18% being singletons. This clonotype was recorded many times. Its antigen remains unidentified. CDR3 length equals 11 residues. Trimming pared 8 bases from V and 8 bases from J, leaving 12 bases between. This clonotype originated in a young man with Graves' ophthalmopathy. V gene TRBV12-3 or TRBV12-4 combines with J gene TRBJ1-1; D is uncertain. Source material: blood. CDR3 loop: CASVRTGEAFF. The CDR3 coding sequence is TGTGCCAGCGTTAGGACTGGAGAAGCTTTCTTT.